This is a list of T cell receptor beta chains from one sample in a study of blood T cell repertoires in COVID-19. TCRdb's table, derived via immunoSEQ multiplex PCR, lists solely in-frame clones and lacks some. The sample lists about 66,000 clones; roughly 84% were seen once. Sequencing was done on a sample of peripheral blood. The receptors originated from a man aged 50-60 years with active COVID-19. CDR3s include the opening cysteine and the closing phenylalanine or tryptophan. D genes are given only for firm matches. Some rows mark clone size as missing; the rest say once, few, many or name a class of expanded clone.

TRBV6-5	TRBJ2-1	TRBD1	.	CASSHNRGLDNEQFF	TGTGCCAGCAGTCACAACAGGGGGCTGGACAATGAGCAGTTCTTC
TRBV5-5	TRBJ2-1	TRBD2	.	CASSLVGTSGWNEQFF	TGTGCCAGCAGCTTGGTAGGGACTAGCGGGTGGAATGAGCAGTTCTTC
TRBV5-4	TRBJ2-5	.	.	CASSHQETQYF	TGTGCCAGCAGCCATCAAGAGACCCAGTACTTC
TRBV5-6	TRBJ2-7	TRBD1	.	CASSLTSDRVRWYEQYF	TGTGCCAGCAGCTTGACCTCTGACAGGGTACGGTGGTACGAGCAGTACTTC
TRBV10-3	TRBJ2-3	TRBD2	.	CAISSSGGVTDTQYF	TGTGCCATCAGTTCTAGCGGGGGGGTGACAGATACGCAGTATTTT
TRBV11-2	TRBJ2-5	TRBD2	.	CASSHTLGLALETQYF	TGTGCCAGCAGTCATACCCTGGGACTAGCTTTGGAGACCCAGTACTTC
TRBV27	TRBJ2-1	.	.	CASSQGHLRNEQFF	TGTGCCAGCAGTCAAGGACATCTACGGAATGAGCAGTTCTTC
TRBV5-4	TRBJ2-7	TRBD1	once	CASSSGTGAYEQYF	TGTGCCAGCAGCTCCGGGACAGGGGCCTACGAGCAGTACTTC
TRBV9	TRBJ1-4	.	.	CASSVEATVNEKLFF	TGTGCCAGCAGCGTAGAGGCGACAGTGAATGAAAAACTGTTTTTT
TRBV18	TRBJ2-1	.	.	CASSPADNEQFF	TGTGCCAGCTCACCAGCAGACAATGAGCAGTTCTTC
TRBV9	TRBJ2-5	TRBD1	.	CASSLRQGETQYF	TGTGCCAGCAGCCTCAGACAGGGAGAGACCCAGTACTTC
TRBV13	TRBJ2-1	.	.	CASSLRQGIYNEQFF	TGTGCCAGCAGCTTACGGCAGGGGATTTACAATGAGCAGTTCTTC
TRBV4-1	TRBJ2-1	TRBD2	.	CASSQGGGRAGYYNEQFF	TGCGCCAGCAGCCAAGGAGGCGGGAGGGCAGGTTACTACAATGAGCAGTTCTTC
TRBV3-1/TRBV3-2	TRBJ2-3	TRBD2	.	CASSQDSANSGSTDTQYF	TGTGCCAGCAGCCAAGATAGTGCCAACAGCGGGAGTACAGATACGCAGTATTTT
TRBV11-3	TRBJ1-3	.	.	CASSLGGGQTGNTIYF	TGTGCCAGCAGCTTGGGGGGGGGCCAAACTGGAAACACCATATATTTT
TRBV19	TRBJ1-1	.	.	CASSIDPVTEAFF	TGTGCCAGTAGTATAGATCCGGTGACTGAAGCTTTCTTT
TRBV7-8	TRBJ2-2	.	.	CASTERQRNTGELFF	TGTGCCAGCACCGAGAGGCAACGGAACACCGGGGAGCTGTTTTTT
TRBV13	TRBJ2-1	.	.	CASSTTQNDEQFF	TGTGCCAGCAGCACGACACAAAACGATGAGCAGTTCTTC
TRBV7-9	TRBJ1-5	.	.	CASSLSVNQPQHF	TGTGCCAGCAGCTTATCGGTCAATCAGCCCCAGCATTTT
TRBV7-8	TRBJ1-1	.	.	CASSQGGAGNTEAFF	TGTGCCAGCAGCCAGGGCGGGGCAGGGAACACTGAAGCTTTCTTT
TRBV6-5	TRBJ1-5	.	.	CASRDQQGQPQHF	TGTGCCAGCAGAGACCAACAGGGACAGCCCCAGCATTTT
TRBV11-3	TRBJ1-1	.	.	CASSLVPGGITEAFF	TGTGCCAGCAGCTTAGTTCCGGGGGGTATCACTGAAGCTTTCTTT
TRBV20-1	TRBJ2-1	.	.	CSAPPPDEQFF	TGCAGTGCTCCCCCCCCCGATGAGCAGTTCTTC
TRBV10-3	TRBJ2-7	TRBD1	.	CAISESGTGAYEQYF	TGTGCCATCAGTGAGTCAGGGACAGGGGCCTACGAGCAGTACTTC
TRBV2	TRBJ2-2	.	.	CASRGTLNTGELFF	TGTGCCAGCAGGGGGACTCTAAACACCGGGGAGCTGTTTTTT
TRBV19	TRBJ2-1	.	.	CASSILSYGIHNEQFF	TGTGCCAGTAGTATCCTTTCTTACGGGATTCACAATGAGCAGTTCTTC
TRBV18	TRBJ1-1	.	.	CASSPLETGNTEAFF	TGTGCCAGCTCACCCCTCGAGACAGGGAACACTGAAGCTTTCTTT
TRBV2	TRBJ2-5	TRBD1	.	CASRGTDRPETQYF	TGTGCCAGCAGAGGGACAGACCGTCCAGAGACCCAGTACTTC
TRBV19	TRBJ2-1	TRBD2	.	CASSGGTSGSSYNEQFF	TGTGCCAGTAGTGGAGGGACTAGCGGGAGCTCCTACAATGAGCAGTTCTTC
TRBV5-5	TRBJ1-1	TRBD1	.	CASSLKTGGLGNTEAFF	TGTGCCAGCAGCCTAAAAACAGGGGGGTTAGGGAACACTGAAGCTTTCTTT
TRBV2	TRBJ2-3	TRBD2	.	CASSDPGLAGPTDTQYF	TGTGCCAGCAGTGACCCGGGACTAGCGGGTCCCACAGATACGCAGTATTTT
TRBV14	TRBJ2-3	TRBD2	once	CASSAELAGVGDTQYF	TGTGCCAGCAGCGCGGAACTAGCGGGAGTAGGAGATACGCAGTATTTT